This is a list of T cell receptor beta chains from one sample in a study of blood T cell repertoires in COVID-19. TCRdb's copy holds only in-frame clones and misses some; the assay was immunoSEQ multiplex PCR. This sample has about 76,000 clones, with over 75% found just once. The sample taken for sequencing was peripheral blood. These receptors were obtained from a man aged 45-65 years with COVID-19, enrolled during active disease. The CDR3 runs from the conserved cysteine through the conserved F or W. D genes are given only for firm matches. Clone size, where shown, is once, few, many, or a class for clones that have expanded.

d_call	v_call	cdr3_length	clone_size	j_call	cdr3_nt	cdr3_aa
.	TRBV24-1	14	.	TRBJ2-1	TGTGCCACCAGTGATGAAACAATCCTCGATGAGCAGTTCTTC	CATSDETILDEQFF
TRBD1	TRBV19	15	.	TRBJ2-3	TGTGCCAGTAGCAGACAGGGGGCAGTTACAGATACGCAGTATTTT	CASSRQGAVTDTQYF
TRBD2	TRBV6-2/TRBV6-3	15	.	TRBJ2-2	TGTGCCAGCAGTGGTAGCGGGAGTCACACCGGGGAGCTGTTTTTT	CASSGSGSHTGELFF
TRBD1	TRBV20-1	11	.	TRBJ1-2	TGCAATGAGACAGGGGGCTTTGGCTACACCTTC	CNETGGFGYTF
TRBD1	TRBV28	14	.	TRBJ1-4	TGTGCCAGCAGTACCGGGACAGTGGATGAAAAACTGTTTTTT	CASSTGTVDEKLFF
.	TRBV6-5	11	.	TRBJ2-7	TGTGCCAGCTCCGCGGGGTACGAGCAGTACTTC	CASSAGYEQYF
.	TRBV5-6	15	.	TRBJ1-1	TGTGCCAGCAGCTTGGAGGTCCTTCAGGGCACTGAAGCTTTCTTT	CASSLEVLQGTEAFF
.	TRBV5-1	15	once	TRBJ1-6	TGCGCCAGCAGCTTGGGACAGCTGTCGAATTCACCCCTCCACTTT	CASSLGQLSNSPLHF
TRBD2	TRBV9	17	.	TRBJ2-7	TGTGCCAGCAGCGTAGGAGTAGCGGGAGGGAGCTCCTACGAGCAGTACTTC	CASSVGVAGGSSYEQYF
.	TRBV5-6	12	.	TRBJ1-4	TGTGCCAGCACCAGGTTAGGAGAAAAACTGTTTTTT	CASTRLGEKLFF
.	TRBV7-9	15	.	TRBJ1-4	TGTGCCAGCACCACTCTGGACAGACCTAATGAAAAACTGTTTTTT	CASTTLDRPNEKLFF
TRBD1	TRBV4-1	16	.	TRBJ1-4	TGCGCCAGCAGCCAACAGGACGGGACAGGGGAGGAAAAACTGTTTTTT	CASSQQDGTGEEKLFF
TRBD2	TRBV18	16	.	TRBJ2-6	TGTGCCAGCTCACCACGCGGGGGGGCTGGGGCCAACGTCCTGACTTTC	CASSPRGGAGANVLTF
.	TRBV27	14	few	TRBJ2-5	TGTGCCAGCATCGGAGGTTTAGGGCAAGAGACCCAGTACTTC	CASIGGLGQETQYF
TRBD1	TRBV28	15	.	TRBJ1-2	TGTGCCAGCAGTTCCCCATCAGGGGGTGTGCATGGCTACACCTTC	CASSSPSGGVHGYTF
.	TRBV20-1	11	once	TRBJ2-3	TGCAGTGCTAGTGTGGGCGATACGCAGTATTTT	CSASVGDTQYF
.	TRBV6-4	14	.	TRBJ2-3	.	CASSSSGDQDTQYF